A single sample gave rise to the 30 T cell receptor beta chains below, sequenced in a study of beta chain features in type 1 diabetes (dated by TCRdb to the late 2010s). Libraries were prepared through the immunoSEQ multiplex PCR assay. The entire isolated RNA was reverse transcribed using the High Capacity cDNA Reverse Transcription Kit, and thus expressed TCRB transcripts were sequenced. Sourced from immuneACCESS, this table was stored by TCRdb with only in-frame sequences that have V and J called. A share of the clones is absent; for the studies checked, an unresolved V gene accounts for under half, and the remainder has no known explanation. The sample has approximately 140,000 clones on record, less than 9% of them singletons. Roughly 1.5% of the sample is taken by the ten largest. Sequencing input: central memory CD4+ T cells from blood. These receptors were taken from a woman aged 25 to 39 in good health.

This clone was picked up many times. V and J are TRBV29-1 and TRBJ2-7; 7 bases fit TRBD1. The CDR3 is 13 amino acids. V dropped 6 bases and J dropped 2; count of bases not matched to a gene: 7. The V gene's germline CDR1 is SQVTM and CDR2 ANQGSEA. CDR3 amino acids: CSVRGTATYEQYF. The CDR3 DNA sequence: TGCAGCGTAAGAGGGACAGCAACCTACGAGCAGTACTTC.

The chain has TRBV5-5 and TRBJ2-3; the match to TRBD1 covers 8 bases. Germline trimming cut 4 bases from V and 0 bases from J; bases unmatched to any gene: 7. The CDR3 totals 16 residues. Germline V CDR1 and CDR2: SGHKS, YYEKEE (reference sequence). CDR3 protein: CASSPPTGASTDTQYF. The CDR3 region has the DNA TGTGCCAGCAGCCCTCCGACAGGGGCAAGCACAGATACGCAGTATTTT.

V usage is TRBV11-2 and J usage is TRBJ2-1; TRBD2 agrees at 8 bases. CDR1 is SGHAT, CDR2 FQNNGV, per germline. With V trimmed by 2 bases and J by 10 bases, 13 bases remained unmatched. The CDR3 totals 16 residues. The CDR3 sequence: CASSLSRVQAGDEQFF. DNA for the CDR3: TGTGCCAGCAGCTTATCTCGGGTTCAAGCGGGAGACGAGCAGTTCTTC.

This clone has more than one count but fewer than ten. The gene calls are TRBV5-5 and TRBJ2-3; 10 bases match TRBD1. J gave up 2 bases and V 4 bases, and 1 base lay outside the gene matches. The CDR3 sequence is 14 residues long. Germline V gives CDR1 SGHKS, CDR2 YYEKEE (reference sequence). CDR3 DNA sequence: TGTGCCAGCAGCGGGACAGGGGCCACAGATACGCAGTATTTT. Its translation: CASSGTGATDTQYF.

This clone was found a few times. The chain carries TRBV7-2 and TRBJ1-3; no reliable D call. Trimming removed 1 base from V and 0 bases from J, with 7 bases in between. The germline V gene encodes CDR1 SGHTA and CDR2 FQGNSA. The length of the CDR3 is 15 residues. The CDR3 sequence is CASSLGASSGNTIYF. CDR3 nucleotide sequence: TGTGCCAGCAGCTTAGGGGCAAGCTCTGGAAACACCATATATTTT. The variable domain in full, with the rest retrieved from reference TRBV7-2 and TRBJ1-3, is GAGVSQSPSNKVTEKGKDVELRCDPISGHTALYWYRQSLGQGLEFLIYFQGNSAPDKSGLPSDRFSAERTGGSVSTLTIQRTQQEDSAVYLCASSLGASSGNTIYFGEGSWLTVV.

This clone occurred a few times. The gene calls are TRBV5-6 and TRBJ2-2; D is perhaps TRBD1 (5 bases). V was shortened by 4 bases and J by 4 bases, with 11 bases between the two germline ends. CDR3 length: 14 amino acids. CDR1 is SGHDT, CDR2 YYEEEE, per germline. This CDR3 is CASSPETATGELFF. CDR3 DNA sequence: TGTGCCAGCAGCCCCGAGACAGCCACCGGGGAGCTGTTTTTT.

In its sample, this clone was seen a few times. The chain couples TRBV18 to TRBJ1-5; a weak D match, TRBD1 (5 bases). V lost 1 base to trimming and J lost 5 bases, with 12 bases between them. Germline V CDR1 and CDR2: KGHSH, LQKENI. This CDR3 has 15 amino acids. The CDR3 DNA is TGTGCCAGCTCACCACTCGCAGGGTCGGATCAGCCCCAGCATTTT. It codes for CASSPLAGSDQPQHF.

The rearrangement joins TRBV4-2 to TRBJ2-7; tentatively, D is TRBD2 (7 bases). Trimming took 3 bases from V and 9 from J, leaving 18 bases between them. Germline CDR1 and CDR2: LGHNA and YNFKEQ. The CDR3 is 14 residues long. This CDR3 is CASSQSNREGGQYF. The CDR3, as DNA: TGTGCCAGCAGCCAGTCAAACAGGGAGGGAGGGCAGTACTTC.

V gene TRBV13 combines with J gene TRBJ1-3; tentatively, D is TRBD1 (5 bases). Germline values: CDR1 PRHDT, CDR2 FYEKMQ (reference sequence). Trimming stripped 2 bases from V and 1 base from J, with 6 bases between. There are 14 residues in the CDR3. The CDR3 coding sequence is TGTGCCAGCAGCTTACAGGGTTCTGGAAACACCATATATTTT. Encoded protein: CASSLQGSGNTIYF.

V and J are TRBV5-4 and TRBJ2-5, with TRBD1 matching 11 bases. The CDR3 extends over 15 amino acids. CDR1 SGHNT and CDR2 YYREEE come from the germline V gene (reference sequence). V lost 4 bases to trimming and J lost 0 bases; unmatched junction nucleotides: 2. CDR3 amino acids: CASSRDRGYQETQYF. DNA for the CDR3: TGTGCCAGCAGCCGGGACAGGGGGTACCAAGAGACCCAGTACTTC.

This clone was recorded a few times. The sample carries other DNA sequences with the same CDR3. The chain employs TRBV7-2 and TRBJ1-1; D is undetermined. Germline lookup yields CDR1 SGHTA and CDR2 FQGNSA. Trimming cost V 0 bases and J 3 bases, with 5 bases left between them. CDR3 length: 13 residues. CDR3: CASSLASDTEAFF. The CDR3, as DNA: TGTGCCAGCAGCTTAGCTAGCGACACTGAAGCTTTCTTT. The full variable domain, rest sourced from reference TRBV7-2 and TRBJ1-1, is GAGVSQSPSNKVTEKGKDVELRCDPISGHTALYWYRQSLGQGLEFLIYFQGNSAPDKSGLPSDRFSAERTGGSVSTLTIQRTQQEDSAVYLCASSLASDTEAFFGQGTRLTVV.

This chain joins TRBV28 and TRBJ2-7; TRBD2 matches at 8 bases. Trimming took 10 bases from V and 4 from J; bases not matched to a gene: 15. The CDR3 consists of 15 residues. Germline V gene data show CDR1 as MDHEN and CDR2 as SYDVKM. CDR3 DNA sequence: TGTGCCACAGTCCCGGGTAGCGGGATTAAGTACGAGCAGTACTTC. Protein sequence: CATVPGSGIKYEQYF. Looking up the rest from reference TRBV28 and TRBJ2-7 gives the full variable domain: DVKVTQSSRYLVKRTGEKVFLECVQDMDHENMFWYRQDPGLGLRLIYFSYDVKMKEKGDIPEGYSVSREKKERFSLILESASTNQTSMYLCATVPGSGIKYEQYFGPGTRLTVT.

The sample holds a few counts of this clone. V usage is TRBV7-2 and J usage is TRBJ1-4; no clear D. V lost 2 bases and J 2 bases, leaving 12 bases between the germline ends. CDR1 is SGHTA, CDR2 FQGNSA, per germline. The CDR3 is 16 amino acids. CDR3 residues: CASSLKSTGTNEKLFF. CDR3 DNA sequence: TGTGCCAGCAGCTTAAAATCTACCGGGACTAATGAAAAACTGTTTTTT. Looking up the rest from reference TRBV7-2 and TRBJ1-4 gives the full variable domain: GAGVSQSPSNKVTEKGKDVELRCDPISGHTALYWYRQSLGQGLEFLIYFQGNSAPDKSGLPSDRFSAERTGGSVSTLTIQRTQQEDSAVYLCASSLKSTGTNEKLFFGSGTQLSVL.

There are a few counts of this clone. The chain recombines TRBV7-2 with TRBJ2-1; D unclear. V lost 0 bases and J lost 6, with 6 bases in between. CDR1 and CDR2 from the germline V gene are SGHTA and FQGNSA. This CDR3 region has 13 residues. CDR3 loop: CASSLARFNEQFF. CDR3 bases: TGTGCCAGCAGCTTAGCCAGATTCAATGAGCAGTTCTTC.

The chain carries TRBV14 and TRBJ1-1; 8 nucleotides line up with TRBD1. The CDR3 consists of 14 residues. J was trimmed by 7 bases and V by 5 bases; bases with no gene match: 9. Germline CDR1 and CDR2: SGHDN and FVKESK. CDR3 in amino acids: CASSSNQGAFEAFF. In DNA form, the CDR3 reads TGTGCCAGCAGCTCCAATCAGGGGGCGTTTGAAGCTTTCTTT.

The chain carries TRBV2 and TRBJ1-5; TRBD1 is a possible D gene (5 bases). V lost 6 bases, J lost 4 bases, and 13 bases lay in between. The CDR3 extends over 14 amino acids. Germline CDR1 and CDR2: SNHLY and FYNNEI. CDR3 in amino acids: CASRADSINQPQHF. The CDR3 nucleotides read TGTGCCAGCAGGGCCGACAGTATTAATCAGCCCCAGCATTTT.

In its sample, this clone was seen a few times. The chain employs TRBV11-3 and TRBJ2-3; no definite D call. Germline V gives CDR1 SGHNT, CDR2 YENEEA. Trimming took 6 bases from V and 6 from J, leaving 10 bases between them. The CDR3 runs 12 residues. The CDR3 DNA sequence: TGTGCCAGCAGTCGAGGTGTGGATACGCAGTATTTT. It is translated as CASSRGVDTQYF.

The chain uses TRBV11-3 and TRBJ2-6; D might be TRBD2 (6 bases). Per germline, CDR1 SGHNT and CDR2 YENEEA. The CDR3 covers 18 residues. Between the trimmed V and J ends, which lost 5 bases and 0 bases, there was a span of 17 bases. CDR3 residues: CASSAGAGKSSGANVLTF. The CDR3 DNA sequence: TGTGCCAGCAGCGCCGGGGCGGGAAAGAGCTCTGGGGCCAACGTCCTGACTTTC. The full variable domain, in which reference TRBV11-3 and TRBJ2-6 provide the parts outside the CDR3, is EAGVVQSPRYKIIEKKQPVAFWCNPISGHNTLYWYLQNLGQGPELLIRYENEEAVDDSQLPKDRFSAERLKGVDSTLKIQPAELGDSAVYLCASSAGAGKSSGANVLTFGAGSRLTVL.

J is TRBJ2-3 and V is TRBV4-3; weak D call: TRBD2 (6 bases). V lost 4 bases, J lost 13 bases, and 24 bases lay in between. This CDR3 contains 15 residues. The V gene's germline CDR1 is LGHNA and CDR2 YSLEER. Here the CDR3 reads CASSPVIGDGGPEYF. The CDR3 nucleotides are TGCGCCAGCAGCCCAGTTATCGGGGATGGAGGGCCAGAGTATTTT.

CDR3 sequence reads: CASSLTGVSYEQYF. CDR3 in DNA: TGTGCCAGCAGCTTAACGGGGGTTTCCTACGAGCAGTACTTC. This chain joins TRBV7-2 and TRBJ2-7; the D gene is possibly TRBD2 (6 bases). This CDR3 is built from 14 residues. V was trimmed by 2 bases and J by 1 base, leaving 9 bases between them. Germline V lookup: CDR1 SGHTA, CDR2 FQGNSA.

This chain joins TRBV19 and TRBJ1-5; D not certain. Trimming left V 1 base short and J 2 bases short, with 6 bases between. Germline V CDR1 and CDR2: LNHDA, SQIVND (reference sequence). The CDR3 is 14 residues long. CDR3 loop: CASSIAGGNQPQHF. CDR3 sequence (DNA): TGTGCCAGTAGTATAGCGGGAGGCAATCAGCCCCAGCATTTT.

This clone turned up a few times. This chain connects TRBV11-3 to TRBJ2-1; 9 nucleotides agree with TRBD2. The CDR3 has 13 residues. Per the germline V gene, CDR1 is SGHNT and CDR2 is YENEEA. The J segment lost 8 bases and the V segment lost 4 bases, leaving 3 bases of the junction unmatched. The chain's CDR3 is CASSSLAGDEQFF. In DNA form, the CDR3 reads TGTGCCAGCAGCTCTTTAGCGGGGGATGAGCAGTTCTTC.

This chain links TRBV4-1 with TRBJ1-1, with D possibly TRBD1 on 6 matching bases. Germline CDR1 reads MGHRA; CDR2 reads YSYEKL. Trimming took 1 base from V and 0 from J, leaving 12 bases between them. This CDR3 comprises 16 residues. The CDR3 DNA follows: TGCGCCAGCAGCCAAGGTACCGACAGGATGAACACTGAAGCTTTCTTT. Translating gives CASSQGTDRMNTEAFF.

This chain links TRBV25-1 with TRBJ1-1, with D unresolved. Deletions cut 1 base from V and 2 bases from J, with 5 bases between. Germline V gives CDR1 MGHDK, CDR2 SYGVNS. This CDR3 region has 13 residues. The CDR3 bases are TGTGCCAGCAGTGAATTCAGTAACACTGAAGCTTTCTTT. Amino acids: CASSEFSNTEAFF.

This chain connects TRBV6-1 to TRBJ2-7; the match to TRBD2 covers 7 bases. Germline CDR1 reads MNHNS; CDR2 reads SASEGT. V was pared by 4 bases and J by 4 bases, with 7 bases of the junction left unmatched. The CDR3 contains 14 residues. In nucleotides, the CDR3 is TGTGCCAGCAGTGGGCGGGAGACGGTGTACGAGCAGTACTTC. Translating it yields CASSGRETVYEQYF.

This clone has at least ten counts. The V gene is TRBV4-3, the J gene TRBJ2-1; no clear D. CDR3 size: 14 residues. V dropped 1 base and J dropped 3 bases, with 7 bases sitting between them. The germline V gene encodes CDR1 LGHNA and CDR2 YSLEER. CDR3 sequence (DNA): TGCGCCAGCAGCCAAGGTGGAGTCTACAATGAGCAGTTCTTC. It translates to CASSQGGVYNEQFF.

The chain links TRBV25-1 to TRBJ1-3; D perhaps matches TRBD1 (6 bases). Per germline, CDR1 MGHDK and CDR2 SYGVNS. Trimming removed 1 base from V and 6 bases from J, with 13 bases in between. There are 15 residues in the CDR3. CDR3 in amino acids: CASSELGAKENTIYF. The CDR3 DNA sequence: TGTGCCAGCAGTGAATTGGGGGCTAAGGAAAACACCATATATTTT.

The CDR3 bases are TGCGCCAGCAGCTTAACCGGGACTAGATACAATGAGCAGTTCTTC. Protein sequence: CASSLTGTRYNEQFF. The chain has TRBV5-1 and TRBJ2-1, with 8 bases matching TRBD2. The J segment lost 4 bases and the V segment lost 2 bases, leaving 5 bases of the junction unmatched. Germline V gives CDR1 SGHRS, CDR2 YFSETQ. This CDR3 contains 15 residues.

The chain links TRBV7-8 to TRBJ2-1; D unresolved. The CDR3 totals 13 residues. Germline CDR1 and CDR2: SGHVS and FQNEAQ. V gave up 0 bases and J gave up 9 bases, with 9 bases separating them. This CDR3 reads CASSLARRLEQFF. The CDR3 DNA is TGTGCCAGCAGCTTAGCGCGGAGACTTGAGCAGTTCTTC.

This rearrangement joins TRBV19 to TRBJ2-5; D might be TRBD2 (6 bases). CDR1 and CDR2 from the germline V gene are LNHDA and SQIVND (reference sequence). The CDR3 extends over 14 amino acids. Trimming left V 3 bases short and J 3 bases short, with 11 bases between. The CDR3 DNA reads TGTGCCAGTAGTATCACGACGGGAGAAGAGACCCAGTACTTC. Translation: CASSITTGEETQYF. Full variable domain (missing parts from reference TRBV19 and TRBJ2-5): DGGITQSPKYLFRKEGQNVTLSCEQNLNHDAMYWYRQDPGQGLRLIYYSQIVNDFQKGDIAEGYSVSREKKESFPLTVTSAQKNPTAFYLCASSITTGEETQYFGPGTRLLVL.